This is a list of T cell receptor beta chains from one sample in a study of T-cell reconstitution after alpha-beta-depleted transplantation in children. TCRdb independently ran MiXCR on the PCR reads; one entry per CDR3 protein. The sample holds 540,000 or so distinct CDR3 sequences, more than 20% seen once. The source was PBMCs, mostly from graft donor cells, collected 360 days after TCRalphabeta/CD19-depleted stem cell transplant. Receptors originate from a boy under three years old who had a stem cell transplant for acute myeloid leukemia, so the T cells may come from the graft donor. Both conserved end residues are part of each CDR3. The D gene is left open where the match is weak. A clone size is listed for some rows: how often the clone was seen (once, few, many), or a class if it is expanded.

J gene: TRBJ1-5; clone size: -; D gene: -; V gene: TRBV20-1; CDR3 DNA: TGCAGTGCCGAGGATCCTCGGGGCCATCAGCCCCAGCATTTT; CDR3 protein: CSAEDPRGHQPQHF
J gene: TRBJ2-5; clone size: -; D gene: -; V gene: TRBV20-1; CDR3 DNA: TGCAGTGCTAGCCCGATCTGGGGAGAGACCCAGTACTTC; CDR3 protein: CSASPIWGETQYF
J gene: TRBJ2-1; clone size: -; D gene: -; V gene: TRBV3-1; CDR3 DNA: TGTGCCAGCAGTCACACCGCCGAAATCCACTACCCGTACAATGAGCAGTTCTTC; CDR3 protein: CASSHTAEIHYPYNEQFF
J gene: TRBJ2-1; clone size: few; D gene: TRBD2; V gene: TRBV20-1; CDR3 DNA: TGCAGTGCTAGAGTCAAGCGGGGACTGGATGAGCAGTTCTTC; CDR3 protein: CSARVKRGLDEQFF
J gene: TRBJ1-2; clone size: many; D gene: -; V gene: TRBV12-3/TRBV12-4; CDR3 DNA: TGTGCCAGCAGTCCACAGCGGGCCCTCCACTATGGCTACACCTTC; CDR3 protein: CASSPQRALHYGYTF
J gene: TRBJ2-7; clone size: many; D gene: -; V gene: TRBV12-3/TRBV12-4; CDR3 DNA: TGTGCCAGCAGCCCGGACAACGTGGGCCACGAGCAGTACTTC; CDR3 protein: CASSPDNVGHEQYF
J gene: TRBJ2-1; clone size: many; D gene: TRBD2; V gene: TRBV27; CDR3 DNA: TGTGCCAGCCAACTAGGGGTGGGGGGGGATGAGCAGTTCTTC; CDR3 protein: CASQLGVGGDEQFF
J gene: TRBJ1-1; clone size: many; D gene: -; V gene: TRBV20-1; CDR3 DNA: TGCAGTGCTAGATGGATGGGGGAATCTGAAGCTTTCTTT; CDR3 protein: CSARWMGESEAFF
J gene: TRBJ1-2; clone size: few; D gene: TRBD1; V gene: TRBV29-1; CDR3 DNA: TGCAGCGTCGTGACAGGGAGGGATGGCTACACCTTC; CDR3 protein: CSVVTGRDGYTF
J gene: TRBJ1-6; clone size: many; D gene: TRBD1; V gene: TRBV20-1; CDR3 DNA: TGCAGTGCTAGAGAAATACAGGGGCGTAATTCACCCCTCCACTTT; CDR3 protein: CSAREIQGRNSPLHF
J gene: TRBJ2-5; clone size: -; D gene: -; V gene: TRBV12-3/TRBV12-4; CDR3 DNA: TGTGCCAGCAGTGACCGAGAGTGGGAAAAGACCCAGTACTTC; CDR3 protein: CASSDREWEKTQYF
J gene: TRBJ2-4; clone size: many; D gene: TRBD1; V gene: TRBV29-1; CDR3 DNA: TGCAGCGTTGTACACCGGGACAGGGTAGCCAAAAACATTCAGTACTTC; CDR3 protein: CSVVHRDRVAKNIQYF
J gene: TRBJ1-6; clone size: many; D gene: -; V gene: TRBV7-6; CDR3 DNA: TGTGCCAGCAGCTTCCGGAGTACGGGACGTCGGGGGGATAATTCACCCCTCCACTTT; CDR3 protein: CASSFRSTGRRGDNSPLHF
J gene: TRBJ2-1; clone size: many; D gene: -; V gene: TRBV29-1; CDR3 DNA: TGCAGCGTTGGAGGGAGCCCCATGGAGCAGTTCTTC; CDR3 protein: CSVGGSPMEQFF
J gene: TRBJ1-5; clone size: -; D gene: -; V gene: TRBV12-3/TRBV12-4; CDR3 DNA: TGTGCCAGCACCCTGTTGGGAAGGGGGAATCAGCCCCAGCATTTT; CDR3 protein: CASTLLGRGNQPQHF
J gene: TRBJ2-1; clone size: few; D gene: -; V gene: TRBV6-5; CDR3 DNA: TGTGCCAGCAGTTACGTGACTACCGCGAATGAGCAGTTCTTC; CDR3 protein: CASSYVTTANEQFF
J gene: TRBJ2-5; clone size: many; D gene: TRBD2; V gene: TRBV6-1; CDR3 DNA: TGTGCCAGCAGTGGAGCCGGACTAGCGAAAGAGACCCAGTACTTC; CDR3 protein: CASSGAGLAKETQYF
J gene: TRBJ2-2; clone size: many; D gene: -; V gene: TRBV20-1; CDR3 DNA: TGCAGTGCTAGTGGACGGAACACCGGGGAGCTGTTTTTT; CDR3 protein: CSASGRNTGELFF
J gene: TRBJ2-1; clone size: -; D gene: TRBD2; V gene: TRBV4-3; CDR3 DNA: TGCGCCAGCAGCCAAGGACTAGCGGGGGCGTACAATGAGCAGTTCTTC; CDR3 protein: CASSQGLAGAYNEQFF
J gene: TRBJ2-1; clone size: many; D gene: TRBD2; V gene: TRBV12-3/TRBV12-4; CDR3 DNA: TGTGCCAGCAGTTTATGGCAGGGAGGGAATGAGCAGTTCTTC; CDR3 protein: CASSLWQGGNEQFF
J gene: TRBJ2-3; clone size: -; D gene: TRBD1; V gene: TRBV9; CDR3 DNA: TGTGCCAGCAGCTCCTCGACAGGGGCAAGGGATACGCAGTATTTT; CDR3 protein: CASSSSTGARDTQYF
J gene: TRBJ2-7; clone size: -; D gene: TRBD1; V gene: TRBV19; CDR3 DNA: TGTGCCAGTAGTACCCGACAGGGGGTCTCCGAGCAGTACTTC; CDR3 protein: CASSTRQGVSEQYF
J gene: TRBJ2-1; clone size: many; D gene: -; V gene: TRBV20-1; CDR3 DNA: TGCAGTGCTTACGGTTACAATGAGCAGTTCTTC; CDR3 protein: CSAYGYNEQFF
J gene: TRBJ2-7; clone size: -; D gene: TRBD2; V gene: TRBV28; CDR3 DNA: TGTGCCAGCAGTTTATTTTCGGGGGGTAGCGAGCAGTACTTC; CDR3 protein: CASSLFSGGSEQYF
J gene: TRBJ2-1; clone size: few; D gene: -; V gene: TRBV12-3/TRBV12-4; CDR3 DNA: TGTGCCAGCAGTTTTAGGGCGACCCTTTACAATGAGCAGTTCTTC; CDR3 protein: CASSFRATLYNEQFF
J gene: TRBJ2-3; clone size: many; D gene: TRBD2; V gene: TRBV5-5; CDR3 DNA: TGTGCCAGCAGCTTGTTAACTAGCGGGGACACAGATACGCAGTATTTT; CDR3 protein: CASSLLTSGDTDTQYF
J gene: TRBJ2-1; clone size: many; D gene: TRBD1; V gene: TRBV5-1; CDR3 DNA: TGCGCCAGCAGCTTGGGGACAGGGGGGTCCTACAATGAGCAGTTCTTC; CDR3 protein: CASSLGTGGSYNEQFF
J gene: TRBJ2-3; clone size: many; D gene: TRBD2; V gene: TRBV10-3; CDR3 DNA: TGTGCCATCAGTGAGCCTCCTAGCGGGGACACAGATACGCAGTATTTT; CDR3 protein: CAISEPPSGDTDTQYF
J gene: TRBJ2-3; clone size: few; D gene: TRBD2; V gene: TRBV27; CDR3 DNA: TGTGCCAGCAGTTTATTGGGGGAGGGAGATACGCAGTATTTT; CDR3 protein: CASSLLGEGDTQYF
J gene: TRBJ2-5; clone size: -; D gene: -; V gene: TRBV20-1; CDR3 DNA: TGCAGTGCTAGGGCCCCGGGACCTGAAGAGACCCAGTACTTC; CDR3 protein: CSARAPGPEETQYF
J gene: TRBJ2-5; clone size: -; D gene: -; V gene: TRBV24-1; CDR3 DNA: TGTGCCACCCGGCGTGGGCTTCAAGAGACCCAGTACTTC; CDR3 protein: CATRRGLQETQYF
J gene: TRBJ2-2; clone size: many; D gene: -; V gene: TRBV5-1; CDR3 DNA: TGCGCCAGCAGCTTAGACAGATTCACCGGGGAGCTGTTTTTT; CDR3 protein: CASSLDRFTGELFF
J gene: TRBJ2-7; clone size: many; D gene: -; V gene: TRBV29-1; CDR3 DNA: TGCAGCGTTGTGGATACAGGACTGAGCACCTACGAGCAGTACTTC; CDR3 protein: CSVVDTGLSTYEQYF
J gene: TRBJ2-1; clone size: -; D gene: -; V gene: TRBV7-3; CDR3 DNA: TGTGCCAGCAGCTTTCTAGTAGGCTCCTACAATGAGCAGTTCTTC; CDR3 protein: CASSFLVGSYNEQFF
J gene: TRBJ1-6; clone size: -; D gene: TRBD1; V gene: TRBV4-1; CDR3 DNA: TGCGCCAGCAGCCAAGAGGCCGGGACAGGAGCTTCACCCCTCCACTTT; CDR3 protein: CASSQEAGTGASPLHF
J gene: TRBJ1-1; clone size: many; D gene: -; V gene: TRBV29-1; CDR3 DNA: TGCAGCGTTGGAACCCGAAACGTCGCTTTCTTT; CDR3 protein: CSVGTRNVAFF